A single sample gave rise to the 24 T cell receptor beta chains below, sequenced in a study of cytomegalovirus exposure and HLA in healthy donors. The PCR employed 60 Vbeta primers together with 13 Jbeta primers. Profiled with immunoSEQ multiplex PCR; TCRdb holds only in-frame clones, not every one. The sample contains some 140,000 clones, 79% of which appear only once. The specimen was PBMCs. Receptors were obtained from a man in his forties in good health and CMV-seropositive.

The table lists this clone with a count of one. The chain has TRBV6-5 and TRBJ1-2; D call uncertain. The CDR3 covers 15 residues. V was trimmed by 4 bases and J by 1 base, leaving 13 bases between them. Germline assignment: CDR1 MNHEY and CDR2 SVGAGI. The CDR3 DNA is TGTGCCAGCAGTTCCAGGACGGGAATTAACTATGGCTACACCTTC. This gives the protein CASSSRTGINYGYTF.

V is TRBV6-6 and J is TRBJ1-2; D uncertain. V was cut by 2 bases and J by 3 bases, with 4 bases left in between. The germline V gene has CDR1 MNHNY and CDR2 SVGAGI (reference sequence). The CDR3 totals 12 residues. This CDR3 reads CASSYRDYGYTF. CDR3 bases: TGTGCCAGCAGTTACAGAGACTATGGCTACACCTTC.

This clone was counted a single time. This may come from a read error, since a much larger clone is one base off. The chain employs TRBV28 and TRBJ1-2, with D maybe TRBD1 (5 bases). Germline assignment: CDR1 MDHEN and CDR2 SYDVKM. V lost 6 bases, J lost 2 bases, and 13 bases lay in between. The CDR3 is 14 residues long. The CDR3, as DNA: TGTGCCAGCAGACCGGCGACAGTGAACTATGGCTACACCTTC. Protein sequence: CASRPATVNYGYTF.

The chain combines TRBV4-2 with TRBJ2-1; 15 bases line up with TRBD2. Germline trimming cut 1 base from V and 9 bases from J; bases unmatched to any gene: 10. This CDR3 region has 18 residues. Germline CDR1 LGHNA, CDR2 YNFKEQ. CDR3 region: CASSQAAGTSGRRGEQFF. CDR3 coding DNA: TGTGCCAGCAGCCAAGCCGCCGGGACTAGCGGGAGGAGGGGTGAGCAGTTCTTC.

This clone was counted a single time. The rearrangement links TRBV28 to TRBJ2-5; D not resolved. The end of the DNA fits TRBJ2-7 better, so the J call may be wrong. The CDR3 extends over 11 amino acids. CDR1 MDHEN and CDR2 SYDVKM come from the germline V gene. The CDR3 DNA reads as TGTGCCAGCAGCCAAGCTTACGAGCAGTACTTC. It specifies CASSQAYEQYF.

A remark on this clone: The same CDR3 also results from other DNA sequences found in this sample. This chain links TRBV30 with TRBJ2-2; a possible D gene is TRBD2 (6 bases). The CDR3 sequence is 13 residues long. Looked up from germline, CDR1 is GTSNPN and CDR2 is SVGIG (reference sequence). Trimming removed 3 bases from V and 6 bases from J, with 11 bases in between. The CDR3 reads CAWSVSGAGELFF. The CDR3 coding sequence is TGTGCCTGGAGCGTATCGGGGGCCGGGGAGCTGTTTTTT.

The chain has TRBV19 and TRBJ2-1; possible D gene TRBD2, 5 bases. CDR3 length: 15 amino acids. V was pared by 4 bases and J by 9 bases, with 19 bases between. Germline CDR1 LNHDA, CDR2 SQIVND (reference sequence). CDR3 loop: CASSTDLDVGIEQFF. CDR3 in DNA: TGTGCCAGTAGTACGGACTTGGACGTCGGCATTGAGCAGTTCTTC.

The chain combines TRBV5-1 with TRBJ2-1; D is undetermined. Trimming stripped 4 bases from V and 2 bases from J, with 13 bases between. Germline V gene sequence: CDR1 SGHRS, CDR2 YFSETQ. The CDR3 contains 15 residues. CDR3 coding DNA: TGCGCCAGCAGCCCCATGGAGCCGACCTACAATGAGCAGTTCTTC. The encoded protein is CASSPMEPTYNEQFF.

V usage is TRBV9 and J usage is TRBJ2-2, with D possibly being TRBD2 (5 bases). The germline V and J ends were trimmed by 4 bases and 1 base, with 11 bases remaining between them. Germline V lookup: CDR1 SGDLS, CDR2 YYNGEE. This CDR3 is 15 amino acids long. The CDR3 bases are TGTGCCAGCAGCTCCAGAGGAGGGAACACCGGGGAGCTGTTTTTT. It encodes CASSSRGGNTGELFF.

This clone has just a few counts. The genes are TRBV7-9 and TRBJ1-3; D might be TRBD1 (6 bases). The ends were cut back, 9 bases at V and 4 bases at J, with 10 bases in the middle. This CDR3 contains 12 residues. The V gene's germline CDR1 is SEHNR and CDR2 FQNEAQ (reference sequence). The CDR3 nucleotides are TGTGCCAGGGACAGCCTAGGAAACACCATATATTTT. Translated, it gives CARDSLGNTIYF.

The V and J genes are TRBV11-2 and TRBJ2-7, with D unresolved. The CDR3 runs 11 residues. Trimming took off 5 bases at V and 3 bases at J, with 5 bases between the two ends. The V gene's germline CDR1 is SGHAT and CDR2 FQNNGV. This CDR3 reads CASSIIYEQYF. The CDR3 DNA follows: TGTGCCAGCAGCATCATCTACGAGCAGTACTTC.

The V call is TRBV10-2, the J call TRBJ1-6, with D maybe TRBD1 (6 bases). The CDR3 covers 16 residues. With 3 bases removed from V and 10 bases from J, the gap between germline ends came to 19 bases. Germline V gene sequence: CDR1 WSHSY, CDR2 SAAADI. CDR3 residues: CASSEIGGGARSPLHF. CDR3 nucleotide sequence: TGCGCCAGCAGTGAAATTGGCGGGGGGGCTCGGTCACCCCTCCACTTT.

The J gene is TRBJ2-5, the V gene TRBV5-4; 10 positions agree with TRBD2. CDR3 length equals 18 residues. The ends lost 1 base at V and 4 bases at J; junction bases unmatched: 13. The germline V gene has CDR1 SGHNT and CDR2 YYREEE (reference sequence). The CDR3 DNA follows: TGTGCCAGCAGCTTGCCCGGGACTAGCGTGTTACTAGGAGAGACCCAGTACTTC. Its protein product is CASSLPGTSVLLGETQYF. The entire variable domain, with the rest obtained from reference TRBV5-4 and TRBJ2-5, is as follows: ETGVTQSPTHLIKTRGQQVTLRCSSQSGHNTVSWYQQALGQGPQFIFQYYREEENGRGNFPPRFSGLQFPNYSSELNVNALELDDSALYLCASSLPGTSVLLGETQYFGPGTRLLVL.

Only a few counts were recorded for this clone. The rearrangement links TRBV6-1 to TRBJ2-7, with TRBD1 as a possible D gene (6 bases). Trimming removed 6 bases from V and 9 bases from J, with 18 bases in between. Germline V gene lookup returns CDR1 MNHNS and CDR2 SASEGT. The CDR3 spans 13 residues. CDR3: CASRGSAQGSQYF. The CDR3 region has the DNA TGTGCCAGCAGAGGCTCCGCCCAGGGGTCGCAGTACTTC.

The rearrangement uses TRBV15 and TRBJ2-7; the match to TRBD1 covers 8 bases. V lost 5 bases and J lost 6; bases outside the gene matches: 9. In germline, CDR1 is LNHNV, CDR2 YYDKDF (reference sequence). The CDR3 sequence is 14 residues long. DNA of the CDR3: TGTGCCACCAGCGATCGAACAGGGGGAGGCGAGCAGTACTTC. Encoded protein: CATSDRTGGGEQYF.

J is TRBJ2-7 and V is TRBV10-3, with a weak D call TRBD2 (6 bases). The CDR3 spans 12 residues. Germline V gene data show CDR1 as ENHRY and CDR2 as SYGVKD. V gave up 2 bases and J gave up 7 bases, with 9 bases separating them. DNA for the CDR3: TGTGCCATCAGTGAGGAGGGGAGGGAGCAGTACTTC. Amino acids: CAISEEGREQYF.

The CDR3 region has the DNA TGTGCCAGCAGCTTACATACAGGGGAGAACACTGAAGCTTTCTTT. This translates into CASSLHTGENTEAFF. The chain has TRBV7-6 and TRBJ1-1; 7 bases align to TRBD1. Per germline, CDR1 SGHVS and CDR2 FNYEAQ. Losses at the gene ends were 2 bases for V and 1 base for J; bases not matched to a gene: 4. This CDR3 has 15 amino acids.

In its sample, this clone was seen once. The J gene is TRBJ1-2, the V gene TRBV15, with unresolved D. V was clipped by 5 bases and J by 3 bases, with 10 bases between them. The CDR3 covers 13 residues. CDR1 is LNHNV, CDR2 YYDKDF, per germline (reference sequence). CDR3 in amino acids: CATSSGYHYGYTF. The CDR3 DNA follows: TGTGCCACCAGCTCCGGGTACCACTATGGCTACACCTTC.

To note about this clone: Since no conserved phenylalanine or tryptophan closes the CDR3, a read error is the likely cause. The chain couples TRBV28 to TRBJ1-5; 8 bases fit TRBD1. Per germline, CDR1 MDHEN and CDR2 SYDVKM. V was pared by 5 bases and J by 2 bases, with 11 bases of the junction left unmatched. There are 17 residues in the CDR3. As DNA, the CDR3 is TGTGCCAGCAGTCCCCGCCAGGGGGCGAAGGGCAATCAGCCCCAGCATCTT. The encoded protein is CASSPRQGAKGNQPQHL.

This clone turned up a few times. The V and J genes are TRBV27 and TRBJ2-7, with 13 bases aligning to TRBD2. Germline loops: CDR1 MNHEY, CDR2 SMNVEV (reference sequence). The CDR3 extends over 16 amino acids. With 5 bases clipped from V and 5 bases from J, the junction kept 9 bases outside the gene matches. In DNA form, the CDR3 reads TGTGCCAGCAGTCCCCGACTAGCGGGAGGTCGGGACGAGCAGTACTTC. Translation gives CASSPRLAGGRDEQYF.

The chain links TRBV28 to TRBJ1-4; a weak D match, TRBD1 (5 bases). The V end was cut by 6 bases, the J end by 7 bases, with 21 bases between. Per the germline V gene, CDR1 is MDHEN and CDR2 is SYDVKM. CDR3 length: 16 amino acids. CDR3 bases: TGTGCCAGCAGCTCAAATGAAGGGGATTCCAGTGAAAAACTGTTTTTT. Its protein product is CASSSNEGDSSEKLFF.

The CDR3 loop reads CASSDSTAGRALHF. CDR3 nucleotides: TGTGCCAGCAGTGACTCGACTGCGGGGCGGGCCCTCCACTTT. This chain uses TRBV6-4 with TRBJ1-6; a weak D match, TRBD1 (5 bases). CDR1 and CDR2 from the germline V gene are MRHNA and SNTAGT. There are 14 residues in the CDR3. V was trimmed by 0 bases and J by 14 bases, leaving 14 bases between them.

This clone has only a few counts. This chain links TRBV18 with TRBJ1-1, with TRBD1 matching over 8 bases. This CDR3 spans 16 amino acids. The germline CDR1 and CDR2 sequences are KGHSH and LQKENI. The ends lost 6 bases at V and 5 bases at J; junction bases unmatched: 14. The DNA of the CDR3 is TGTGCCAGCTCTGCAGGACAGGGTAAACCGGGGACTGAAGCTTTCTTT. This sequence encodes CASSAGQGKPGTEAFF.

The V and J genes are TRBV5-1 and TRBJ1-3; 8 nucleotides line up with TRBD1. V was clipped by 4 bases and J by 0 bases; unmatched bases: 12. Germline CDR1 is SGHRS and CDR2 is YFSETQ. The CDR3 contains 18 residues. The CDR3 DNA reads as TGCGCCAGCAGCGTCGGACAGGGCCGGCTGGGCTCTGGAAACACCATATATTTT. This gives the protein CASSVGQGRLGSGNTIYF.